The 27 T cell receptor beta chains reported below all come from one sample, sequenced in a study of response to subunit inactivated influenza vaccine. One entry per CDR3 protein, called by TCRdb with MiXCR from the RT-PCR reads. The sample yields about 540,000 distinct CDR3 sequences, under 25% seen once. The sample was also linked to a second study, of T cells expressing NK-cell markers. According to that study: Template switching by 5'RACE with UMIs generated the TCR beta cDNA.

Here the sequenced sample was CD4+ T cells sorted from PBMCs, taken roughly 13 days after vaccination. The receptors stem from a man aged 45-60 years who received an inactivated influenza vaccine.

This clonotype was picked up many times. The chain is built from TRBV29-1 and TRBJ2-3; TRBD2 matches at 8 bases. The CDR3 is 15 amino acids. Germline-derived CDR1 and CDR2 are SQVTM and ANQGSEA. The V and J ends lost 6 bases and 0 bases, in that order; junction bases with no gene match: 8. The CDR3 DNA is TGCAGCGTAAGGGGTAGCGGGAAAAGCACAGATACGCAGTATTTT. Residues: CSVRGSGKSTDTQYF.

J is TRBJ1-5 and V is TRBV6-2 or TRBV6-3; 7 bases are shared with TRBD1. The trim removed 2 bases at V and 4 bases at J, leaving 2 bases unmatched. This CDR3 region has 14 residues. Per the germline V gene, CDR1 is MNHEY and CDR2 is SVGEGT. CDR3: CASSYVTGNQPQHF. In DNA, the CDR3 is TGTGCCAGCAGTTACGTGACAGGGAATCAGCCCCAGCATTTT.

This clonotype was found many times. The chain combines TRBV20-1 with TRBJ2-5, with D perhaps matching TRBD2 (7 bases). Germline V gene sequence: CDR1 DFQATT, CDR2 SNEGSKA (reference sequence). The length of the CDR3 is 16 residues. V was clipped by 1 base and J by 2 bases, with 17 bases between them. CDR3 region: CSARGRGGNKQETQYF. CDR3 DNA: TGCAGTGCTAGAGGAAGGGGGGGGAATAAACAAGAGACCCAGTACTTC.

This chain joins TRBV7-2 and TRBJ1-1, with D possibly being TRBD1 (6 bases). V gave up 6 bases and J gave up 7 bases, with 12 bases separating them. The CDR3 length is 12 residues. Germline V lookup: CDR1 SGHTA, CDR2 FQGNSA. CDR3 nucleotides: TGTGCCAGCAGTGGCCACAGGGATGAAGCTTTCTTT. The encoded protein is CASSGHRDEAFF.

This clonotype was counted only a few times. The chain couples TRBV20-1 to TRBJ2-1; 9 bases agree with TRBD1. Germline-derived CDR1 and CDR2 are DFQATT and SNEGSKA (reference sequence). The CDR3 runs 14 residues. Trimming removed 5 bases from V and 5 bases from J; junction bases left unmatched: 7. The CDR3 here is CSAHDRGWNNEQFF. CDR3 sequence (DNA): TGCAGTGCTCACGACAGGGGGTGGAACAATGAGCAGTTCTTC.

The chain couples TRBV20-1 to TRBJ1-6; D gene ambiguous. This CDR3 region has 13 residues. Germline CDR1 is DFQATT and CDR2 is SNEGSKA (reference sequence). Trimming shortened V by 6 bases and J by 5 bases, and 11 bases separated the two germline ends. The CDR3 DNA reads TGCAGTGCCTTCGCCGTTAATAATTCACCCCTCCACTTT. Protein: CSAFAVNNSPLHF.

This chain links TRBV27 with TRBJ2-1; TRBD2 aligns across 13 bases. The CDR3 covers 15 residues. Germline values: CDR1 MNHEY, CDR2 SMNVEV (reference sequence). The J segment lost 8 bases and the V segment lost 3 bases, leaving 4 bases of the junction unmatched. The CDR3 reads CASSFTSGGAYEQFF. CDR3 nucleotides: TGTGCCAGCAGTTTCACTAGCGGGGGGGCCTATGAGCAGTTCTTC.

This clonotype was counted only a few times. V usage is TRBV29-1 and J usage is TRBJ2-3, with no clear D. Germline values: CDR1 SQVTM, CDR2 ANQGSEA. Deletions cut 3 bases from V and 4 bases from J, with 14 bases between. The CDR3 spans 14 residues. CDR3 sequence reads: CSVETVMLADTQYF. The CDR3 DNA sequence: TGCAGCGTTGAGACGGTGATGCTAGCAGATACGCAGTATTTT.

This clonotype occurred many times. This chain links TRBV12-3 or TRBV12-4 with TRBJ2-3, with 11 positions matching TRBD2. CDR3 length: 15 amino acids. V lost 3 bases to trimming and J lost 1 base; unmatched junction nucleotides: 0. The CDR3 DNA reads TGTGCCAGCAGTTTTAGCGGGGGGGGCACAGATACGCAGTATTTT. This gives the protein CASSFSGGGTDTQYF.

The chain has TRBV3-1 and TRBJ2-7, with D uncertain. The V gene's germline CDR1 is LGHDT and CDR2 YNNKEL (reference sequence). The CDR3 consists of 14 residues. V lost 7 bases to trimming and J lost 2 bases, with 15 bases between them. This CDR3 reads CASTSTHRAYEQYF. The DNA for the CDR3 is TGTGCCAGCACGTCGACTCACAGAGCCTACGAGCAGTACTTC.

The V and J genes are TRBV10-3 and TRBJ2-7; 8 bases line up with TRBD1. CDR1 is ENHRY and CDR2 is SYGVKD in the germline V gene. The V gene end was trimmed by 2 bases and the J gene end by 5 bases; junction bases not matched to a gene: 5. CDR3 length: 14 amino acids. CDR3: CAISEGDRGDEQYF. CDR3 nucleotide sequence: TGTGCCATCAGTGAGGGCGACAGGGGAGACGAGCAGTACTTC.

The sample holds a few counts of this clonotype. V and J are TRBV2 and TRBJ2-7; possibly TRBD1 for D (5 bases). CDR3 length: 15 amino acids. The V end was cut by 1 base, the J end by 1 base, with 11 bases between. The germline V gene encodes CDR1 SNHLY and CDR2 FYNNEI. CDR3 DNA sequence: TGTGCCAGCAGTGAAGAACAGGAGCCTTCCTACGAGCAGTACTTC. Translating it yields CASSEEQEPSYEQYF.

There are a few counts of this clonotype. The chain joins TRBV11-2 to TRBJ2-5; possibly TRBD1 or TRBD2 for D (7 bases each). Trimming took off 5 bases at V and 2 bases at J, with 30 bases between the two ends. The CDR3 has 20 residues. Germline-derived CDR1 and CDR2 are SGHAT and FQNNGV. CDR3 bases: TGTGCCAGCAGCCAGAGGGACAGAAGTATATTAGCGGGCAGACAAGAGACCCAGTACTTC. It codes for CASSQRDRSILAGRQETQYF. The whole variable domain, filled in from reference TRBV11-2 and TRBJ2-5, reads EAGVAQSPRYKIIEKRQSVAFWCNPISGHATLYWYQQILGQGPKLLIQFQNNGVVDDSQLPKDRFSAERLKGVDSTLKIQPAKLEDSAVYLCASSQRDRSILAGRQETQYFGPGTRLLVL.

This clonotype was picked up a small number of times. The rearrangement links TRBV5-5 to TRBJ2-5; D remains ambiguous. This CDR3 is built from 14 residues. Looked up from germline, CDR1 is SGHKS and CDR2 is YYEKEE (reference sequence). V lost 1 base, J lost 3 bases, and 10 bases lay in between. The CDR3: CASSLIRQEETQYF. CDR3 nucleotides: TGTGCCAGCAGCTTGATTAGGCAGGAAGAGACCCAGTACTTC.

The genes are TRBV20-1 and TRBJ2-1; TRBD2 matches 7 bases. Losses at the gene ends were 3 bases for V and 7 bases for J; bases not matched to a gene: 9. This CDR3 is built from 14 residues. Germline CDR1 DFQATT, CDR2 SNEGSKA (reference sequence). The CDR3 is CSARGWEGLNEQFF. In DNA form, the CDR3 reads TGCAGTGCTAGGGGCTGGGAGGGCCTTAATGAGCAGTTCTTC.

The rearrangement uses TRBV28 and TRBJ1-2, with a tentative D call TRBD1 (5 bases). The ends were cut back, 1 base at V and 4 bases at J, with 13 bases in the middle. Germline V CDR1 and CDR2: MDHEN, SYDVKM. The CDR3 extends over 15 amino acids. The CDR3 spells CASSLLADTLYGYTF. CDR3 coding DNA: TGTGCCAGCAGTTTATTGGCGGACACACTCTATGGCTACACCTTC.

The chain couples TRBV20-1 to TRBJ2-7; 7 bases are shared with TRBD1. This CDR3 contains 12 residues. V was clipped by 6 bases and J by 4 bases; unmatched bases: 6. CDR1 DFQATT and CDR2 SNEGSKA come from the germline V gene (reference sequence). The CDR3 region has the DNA TGCAGTGCGCATCCCAGGGGGTACGAGCAGTACTTC. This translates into CSAHPRGYEQYF.

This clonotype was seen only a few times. The CDR3 nucleotides read TGCGCCAGCAGCCGTACACACTGGACTAGCGGGAGTATTTCAGCAGAGACCCAGTACTTC. It specifies CASSRTHWTSGSISAETQYF. V and J are TRBV4-3 and TRBJ2-5; 13 bases match TRBD2. CDR1 is LGHNA, CDR2 YSLEER, per germline. With 4 bases clipped from V and 4 bases from J, the junction kept 18 bases outside the gene matches. The CDR3 sequence is 20 residues long.

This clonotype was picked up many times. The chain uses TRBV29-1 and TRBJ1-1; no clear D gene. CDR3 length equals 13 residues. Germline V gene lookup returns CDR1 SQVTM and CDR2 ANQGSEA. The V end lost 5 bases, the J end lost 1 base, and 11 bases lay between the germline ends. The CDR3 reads CSVIRATNTEAFF. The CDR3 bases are TGCAGCGTTATAAGGGCCACGAACACTGAAGCTTTCTTT. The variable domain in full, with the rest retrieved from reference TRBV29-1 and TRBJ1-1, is SAVISQKPSRDICQRGTSLTIQCQVDSQVTMMFWYRQQPGQSLTLIATANQGSEATYESGFVIDKFPISRPNLTFSTLTVSNMSPEDSSIYLCSVIRATNTEAFFGQGTRLTVV.

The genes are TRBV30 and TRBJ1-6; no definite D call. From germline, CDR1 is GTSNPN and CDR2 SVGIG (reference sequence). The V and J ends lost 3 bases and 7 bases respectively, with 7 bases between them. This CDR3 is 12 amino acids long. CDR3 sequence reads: CAWRKMNSPLHF. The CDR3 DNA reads TGTGCCTGGAGAAAAATGAATTCACCCCTCCACTTT.

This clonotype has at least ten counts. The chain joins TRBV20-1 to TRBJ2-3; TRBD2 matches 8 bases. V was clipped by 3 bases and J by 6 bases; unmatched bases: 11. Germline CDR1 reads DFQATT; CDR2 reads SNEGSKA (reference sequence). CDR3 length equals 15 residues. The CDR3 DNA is TGCAGTGCTAGGGTAGCGGGGAACCCTACCGATACGCAGTATTTT. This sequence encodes CSARVAGNPTDTQYF.

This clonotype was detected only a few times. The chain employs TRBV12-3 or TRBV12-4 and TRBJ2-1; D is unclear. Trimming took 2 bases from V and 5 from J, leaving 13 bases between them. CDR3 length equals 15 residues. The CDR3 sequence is CASSLSPPVHNEQFF. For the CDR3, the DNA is TGTGCCAGCAGTTTAAGCCCTCCTGTGCACAATGAGCAGTTCTTC.

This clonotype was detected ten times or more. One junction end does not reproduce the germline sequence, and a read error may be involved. The DNA of the CDR3 is TGTGCCAGCAGTCCCCGGACAGGGATGAACACTGAAGCTTTCTTT. Amino acid sequence: CASSPRTGMNTEAFF. The chain couples TRBV5-1 to TRBJ1-1; 8 bases map to TRBD1. The CDR3 consists of 15 residues. Germline V CDR1 and CDR2: SGHRS, YFSETQ.

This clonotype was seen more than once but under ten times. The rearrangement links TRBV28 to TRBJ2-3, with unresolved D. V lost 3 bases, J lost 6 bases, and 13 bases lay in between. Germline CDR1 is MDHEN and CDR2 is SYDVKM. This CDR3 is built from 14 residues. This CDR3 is CASSFPPITDTQYF. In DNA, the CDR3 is TGTGCCAGCAGTTTTCCTCCCATAACCGATACGCAGTATTTT.

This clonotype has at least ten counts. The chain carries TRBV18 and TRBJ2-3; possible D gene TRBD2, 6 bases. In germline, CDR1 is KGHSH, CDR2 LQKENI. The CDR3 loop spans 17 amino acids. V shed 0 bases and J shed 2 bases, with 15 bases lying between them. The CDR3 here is CASSPPLPGLITDTQYF. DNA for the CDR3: TGTGCCAGCTCACCACCGCTACCGGGACTCATCACAGATACGCAGTATTTT.

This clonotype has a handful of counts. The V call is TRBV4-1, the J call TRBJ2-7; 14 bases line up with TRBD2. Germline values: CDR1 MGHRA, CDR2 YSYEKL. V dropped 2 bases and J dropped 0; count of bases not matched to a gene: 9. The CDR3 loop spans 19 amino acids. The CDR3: CASSQRTSGGPISSYEQYF. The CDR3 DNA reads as TGCGCCAGCAGCCAAAGGACTAGCGGGGGGCCCATAAGCTCCTACGAGCAGTACTTC.

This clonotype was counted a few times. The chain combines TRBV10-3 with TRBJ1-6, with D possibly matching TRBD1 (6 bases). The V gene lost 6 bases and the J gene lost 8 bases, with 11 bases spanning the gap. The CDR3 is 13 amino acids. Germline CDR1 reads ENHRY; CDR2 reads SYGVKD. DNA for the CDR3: TGTGCCATCAGCCAGGGGATGGATTCACCCCTCCACTTT. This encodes CAISQGMDSPLHF.